One TCR beta chain is described in this entry. The sample belongs to a study of blood T cell repertoires in COVID-19. Measured with immunoSEQ multiplex PCR; TCRdb has only the in-frame clones, and not every one. The table includes 70,000 to 80,000 clones, 91% detected once. Germline V lookup: CDR1 SGHDT, CDR2 YYEEEE. Unmatched junction bases numbered 5, after V lost 1 base and J lost 5 bases. The CDR3 is made up of 15 amino acids. This clonotype was obtained from a woman aged 55-75 years with active COVID-19. Sequenced input: peripheral blood. The chain uses TRBV5-6 and TRBJ2-5, with 10 bases identical to TRBD2. CDR3: CASSLPSGSKETQYF. The CDR3 DNA follows: TGTGCCAGCAGCTTGCCTAGCGGGAGTAAGGAGACCCAGTACTTC.